This entry features one T cell receptor beta chain sequence. The target antigen is unknown. This specimen belongs to a study of graft-versus-host responses after intestinal transplantation. The junction had 4 bases not matched to a gene; V was cut back by 6 bases and J by 9 bases. The CDR3 is 11 residues long. The germline gives CDR1 LNHDA, CDR2 SQIVND (reference sequence). Assay: immunoSEQ multiplex PCR; the TCRdb copy retains only in-frame clones and omits some. Among some 84,000 clones, around 80% were seen once, and the ten largest hold 0.8% to 0.9%. The rearrangement joins TRBV19 to TRBJ1-1; TRBD1 matches 7 bases. This TCR was sampled from a human donor who received an intestinal transplant. The sample in question was unstimulated CD4+ T cells sorted from spleen or lymph node cells, obtained before intestinal transplant. The CDR3 DNA is TGTGCCAGTAGGAGGGACAGCCAAGCTTTCTTT. Translation gives CASRRDSQAFF. The entire variable domain, with the rest obtained from reference TRBV19 and TRBJ1-1, is as follows: DGGITQSPKYLFRKEGQNVTLSCEQNLNHDAMYWYRQDPGQGLRLIYYSQIVNDFQKGDIAEGYSVSREKKESFPLTVTSAQKNPTAFYLCASRRDSQAFFGQGTRLTVV.